These 25 T cell receptor beta chains share one sample of origin, sequenced in a study of cytomegalovirus exposure and HLA in healthy donors. With 60 Vbeta and 13 Jbeta primers, the PCR was carried out. The data were produced by immunoSEQ multiplex PCR, yet TCRdb's version contains in-frame clones alone and is incomplete. The sample shows 150,000 to 200,000 clones, 75% to 85% of them seen only once. Sequenced material: PBMCs. These receptors were taken from a man between 45 and 60 years old in good health and CMV-seropositive.

The chain employs TRBV11-3 and TRBJ2-1; a weak D match, TRBD2 (5 bases). This CDR3 has 12 residues. From germline, CDR1 is SGHNT and CDR2 YENEEA. Between the trimmed V and J ends, which lost 1 base and 9 bases, there was a span of 7 bases. The CDR3 spells CASSLAGSEQFF. Written as DNA, the CDR3 is TGTGCCAGCAGCTTAGCGGGAAGTGAGCAGTTCTTC.

The chain couples TRBV4-1 to TRBJ1-2; 8 bases match TRBD1. Germline assignment: CDR1 MGHRA and CDR2 YSYEKL. The CDR3 is made up of 16 amino acids. Trimming removed 1 base from V and 2 bases from J; junction bases left unmatched: 6. The CDR3 DNA sequence: TGCGCCAGCAGCCAAGCCCTGGACAGGGACAACTATGGCTACACCTTC. Translating it yields CASSQALDRDNYGYTF.

The chain couples TRBV27 to TRBJ1-1, with 8 bases identical to TRBD1. CDR1 and CDR2 from the germline V gene are MNHEY and SMNVEV (reference sequence). Germline trimming cut 6 bases from V and 7 bases from J; bases unmatched to any gene: 13. The CDR3 runs 15 residues. The CDR3 nucleotides read TGTGCCAGCAGGATGGGGACAACAGGGGGTTTTGAAGCTTTCTTT. Translating it yields CASRMGTTGGFEAFF.

The rearrangement joins TRBV10-3 to TRBJ2-5, with D possibly being TRBD2 (6 bases). The ends were cut back, 6 bases at V and 1 base at J, with 9 bases in the middle. This CDR3 region has 13 residues. Germline V CDR1 and CDR2: ENHRY, SYGVKD. The CDR3 loop reads CAISGTAQETQYF. The CDR3 DNA is TGTGCCATCAGCGGGACTGCCCAAGAGACCCAGTACTTC.

V and J are TRBV19 and TRBJ1-3; D uncertain. Germline CDR1 LNHDA, CDR2 SQIVND (reference sequence). This CDR3 spans 15 amino acids. Trimming removed 4 bases at V and 4 bases at J, with 14 bases between. CDR3 in DNA: TGTGCCAGTAGTACCGTAGCGGGCTCCGGAAACACCATATATTTT. Amino acids: CASSTVAGSGNTIYF.

V usage is TRBV19 and J usage is TRBJ2-2, with D possibly being TRBD1 (5 bases). Germline assignment: CDR1 LNHDA and CDR2 SQIVND (reference sequence). This CDR3 contains 14 residues. The germline V and J ends were trimmed by 9 bases and 1 base, with 12 bases remaining between them. The CDR3 DNA reads as TGTGCCAGCAACAGGCCGGGGAACACCGGGGAGCTGTTTTTT. Its protein product is CASNRPGNTGELFF.

V is TRBV2 and J is TRBJ1-1, with 7 bases lining up with TRBD1. This CDR3 is 12 amino acids long. V trimming: 6 bases; J trimming: 5 bases; junction bases outside the gene matches: 3. Germline loops: CDR1 SNHLY, CDR2 FYNNEI. This chain's CDR3 is CASRNRGTEAFF. The CDR3 bases are TGTGCCAGCAGAAACAGGGGAACTGAAGCTTTCTTT.

This chain connects TRBV9 to TRBJ2-2; 8 bases are a match to TRBD2. CDR3 length: 14 residues. Germline V gene data show CDR1 as SGDLS and CDR2 as YYNGEE. The V gene end was trimmed by 3 bases and the J gene end by 7 bases; junction bases not matched to a gene: 5. This CDR3 is CASSAGGAGGELFF. The CDR3 region has the DNA TGTGCCAGCAGCGCCGGGGGGGCTGGCGGGGAGCTGTTTTTT.

This clone occurred once. V and J are TRBV6-1 and TRBJ1-3, with unresolved D. The CDR3 spans 16 residues. Germline V lookup: CDR1 MNHNS, CDR2 SASEGT. Trimming removed 4 bases at V and 0 bases at J, with 13 bases between. The CDR3 DNA sequence: TGTGCCAGCAGTGTATGGGCTGTCACCTCTGGAAACACCATATATTTT. As protein: CASSVWAVTSGNTIYF.

The V and J genes are TRBV2 and TRBJ1-1; D may be TRBD1 (6 bases). The CDR3 runs 14 residues. The germline gives CDR1 SNHLY, CDR2 FYNNEI. Trimming left V 8 bases short and J 4 bases short, with 17 bases between. The CDR3 is CASRPMGAVTEAFF. The CDR3 region has the DNA TGTGCCAGCCGTCCAATGGGGGCCGTCACTGAAGCTTTCTTT.

This chain uses TRBV19 with TRBJ2-7, with D possibly being TRBD1 (6 bases). Trimming cost V 9 bases and J 1 base, with 13 bases left between them. Germline assignment: CDR1 LNHDA and CDR2 SQIVND (reference sequence). The CDR3 sequence is 13 residues long. Here the CDR3 DNA reads TGTGCCAGCGCGGACAGTAAGTCCTACGAGCAGTACTTC. Translation: CASADSKSYEQYF.

This sequence joins TRBV5-4 and TRBJ1-4; no reliable D call. This CDR3 is 15 amino acids long. The germline CDR1 and CDR2 sequences are SGHNT and YYREEE (reference sequence). The ends were cut back, 0 bases at V and 8 bases at J, with 14 bases in the middle. Written as DNA, the CDR3 is TGTGCCAGCAGCTTGGGCGGGCAGGCGCGGGAAAAACTGTTTTTT. Its protein product is CASSLGGQAREKLFF.

V usage is TRBV6-5 and J usage is TRBJ1-3, with a tentative D call TRBD1 (6 bases). Germline V gives CDR1 MNHEY, CDR2 SVGAGI. V gave up 2 bases and J gave up 0 bases, with 8 bases separating them. This CDR3 has 15 amino acids. CDR3: CASSYGGPSGNTIYF. The CDR3 nucleotides read TGTGCCAGCAGTTACGGGGGCCCCTCTGGAAACACCATATATTTT.

V gene TRBV4-1 combines with J gene TRBJ2-2; a weak D match, TRBD2 (5 bases). Trimming stripped 4 bases from V and 6 bases from J, with 15 bases between. Looked up from germline, CDR1 is MGHRA and CDR2 is YSYEKL. The CDR3 totals 15 residues. The CDR3, as DNA: TGCGCCAGCAGCCCGACTTTGGGAGTTCCCGGGGAGCTGTTTTTT. It codes for CASSPTLGVPGELFF.

The CDR3 here is CASSQSKAEFPSRQYV. The CDR3 DNA follows: TGCGCCAGCAGTCAATCTAAAGCCGAATTCCCCTCGCGGCAGTACGTC. The rearrangement links TRBV23-1 to TRBJ2-7; D is unclear. TRBV23-1 is assigned to the ORF class and has an uncertain function. The ends were cut back, 0 bases at V and 9 bases at J, with 21 bases in the middle. The CDR3 covers 16 residues.

The chain carries TRBV7-3 and TRBJ2-3, with 11 bases aligning to TRBD1. Germline-derived CDR1 and CDR2 are SGHTA and FQGTGA. This CDR3 contains 16 residues. Trimming took 5 bases from V and 4 from J; bases not matched to a gene: 8. CDR3 sequence: CASSPFPGQGADTQYF. In DNA form, the CDR3 reads TGTGCCAGCAGCCCATTCCCGGGACAGGGGGCAGATACGCAGTATTTT. The complete variable domain, with remaining parts taken from reference TRBV7-3 and TRBJ2-3, reads GAGVSQTPSNKVTEKGKYVELRCDPISGHTALYWYRQSLGQGPEFLIYFQGTGAADDSGLPNDRFFAVRPEGSVSTLKIQRTERGDSAVYLCASSPFPGQGADTQYFGPGTRLTVL.

CDR3 in amino acids: CASSPRTGEVAGELFF. CDR3 coding DNA: TGTGCCAGCTCCCCAAGGACAGGGGAGGTTGCCGGGGAGCTGTTTTTT. The V and J genes are TRBV18 and TRBJ2-2; TRBD1 matches at 9 bases. Germline V gives CDR1 KGHSH, CDR2 LQKENI. The CDR3 extends over 16 amino acids. The V segment lost 6 bases and the J segment 6 bases; nucleotides outside the gene matches: 11.

This clone appeared once. The V and J genes are TRBV5-6 and TRBJ2-5; 7 positions match TRBD1. CDR3 length: 16 amino acids. After removal of 0 bases from V and 7 bases from J, the junction contained 12 bases not matched to a gene. The germline V gene has CDR1 SGHDT and CDR2 YYEEEE. This CDR3 reads CASSLEGGQGSGTQYF. The CDR3 region has the DNA TGTGCCAGCAGCTTGGAAGGGGGCCAGGGGTCGGGGACCCAGTACTTC.

This clone was seen a few times. V usage is TRBV10-1 and J usage is TRBJ2-2, with 8 bases fitting TRBD1. CDR3 size: 16 residues. In germline, CDR1 is WNHNN, CDR2 SYGVQD (reference sequence). Unmatched junction bases numbered 11, after V lost 10 bases and J lost 1 base. This chain's CDR3 is CAILFPGQENTGELFF. The CDR3 DNA follows: TGCGCCATCCTTTTTCCGGGACAGGAGAACACCGGGGAGCTGTTTTTT.

The V gene is TRBV7-2, the J gene TRBJ2-4; 7 nucleotides align to TRBD2. The CDR3 has 17 residues. Trimming cost V 1 base and J 1 base; bases outside gene matches: 7. Germline CDR1 and CDR2: SGHTA and FQGNSA. The CDR3 sequence is CASSLVSGARAKNIQYF. CDR3 DNA: TGTGCCAGCAGCTTAGTGAGCGGGGCGAGGGCCAAAAACATTCAGTACTTC.

V usage is TRBV11-1 and J usage is TRBJ1-1; a weak D match, TRBD1 (5 bases). In germline, CDR1 is SGHAT, CDR2 FQDESV (reference sequence). The CDR3 is 14 amino acids. V was trimmed by 5 bases and J by 5 bases, leaving 15 bases between them. Written as DNA, the CDR3 is TGTGCCAGCAGCCCCCGGTCCGGGGGGACTGAAGCTTTCTTT. This encodes CASSPRSGGTEAFF.

The V call is TRBV5-5, the J call TRBJ2-7; perhaps TRBD2 as D (6 bases). CDR1 is SGHKS and CDR2 is YYEKEE in the germline V gene (reference sequence). The CDR3 has 15 amino acids. The V end was cut by 9 bases, the J end by 0 bases, with 19 bases between. The CDR3 coding sequence is TGTGCCACCGCTATCGGGGGAGGACCCTCCTACGAGCAGTACTTC. This codes for CATAIGGGPSYEQYF.

This chain joins TRBV18 and TRBJ1-2, with 11 bases lining up with TRBD1. V lost 3 bases and J lost 6; bases outside the gene matches: 6. The length of the CDR3 is 15 residues. Germline V gene lookup returns CDR1 KGHSH and CDR2 LQKENI. CDR3: CASSPPRTGGDGYTF. The CDR3 nucleotides read TGTGCCAGCTCACCCCCCCGGACAGGGGGCGATGGCTACACCTTC.

The table lists this clone with a few counts. V usage is TRBV2 and J usage is TRBJ1-1; tentatively, D is TRBD1 (5 bases). The germline gives CDR1 SNHLY, CDR2 FYNNEI. Deletions cut 1 base from V and 2 bases from J, with 11 bases between. This CDR3 has 15 amino acids. Here the CDR3 reads CASSEEDSLNTEAFF. The CDR3 nucleotides are TGTGCCAGCAGTGAAGAAGACAGCCTTAACACTGAAGCTTTCTTT.

The chain carries TRBV10-1 and TRBJ1-1, with a possible D match to TRBD1 (6 bases). This CDR3 has 13 amino acids. Trimming shortened V by 5 bases and J by 1 base, and 8 bases separated the two germline ends. Germline assignment: CDR1 WNHNN and CDR2 SYGVQD (reference sequence). This CDR3 reads CASSLQGNTEAFF. CDR3 DNA sequence: TGCGCCAGCAGTCTACAGGGGAACACTGAAGCTTTCTTT.